This TCR beta chain was recorded in a study of identical twins. Trimming cost V 1 base and J 7 bases; bases outside gene matches: 8. Germline values: CDR1 SEHNR, CDR2 FQNEAQ (reference sequence). CDR3 length: 15 residues. Many counts were recorded for this clonotype. The cDNA had a unique molecular identifier and a template-switch universal primer site. TCRdb processed the 5' RACE reads anew with MiXCR; each CDR3 protein has one entry. The sample contains about 690,000 distinct CDR3 sequences, 21% of which appear only once. The same sample was also used in a study of T cells expressing NK-cell markers. That paper states: Seven of eight sequenced donors tested HCMV-seropositive; one tested seronegative. For several experiments, T cell sorting was restricted to the alpha-beta TCR population by means of an anti-gamma-delta TCR antibody.

This receptor was obtained from a woman between 18 and 29 years old in good health. This sequence joins TRBV7-9 and TRBJ2-3; 7 bases match TRBD2. The material sequenced was PBMCs. As DNA, the CDR3 is TGTGCCAGCAGCTTAGTCGGCGGGAGCGGAAATACGCAGTATTTT. As protein: CASSLVGGSGNTQYF.